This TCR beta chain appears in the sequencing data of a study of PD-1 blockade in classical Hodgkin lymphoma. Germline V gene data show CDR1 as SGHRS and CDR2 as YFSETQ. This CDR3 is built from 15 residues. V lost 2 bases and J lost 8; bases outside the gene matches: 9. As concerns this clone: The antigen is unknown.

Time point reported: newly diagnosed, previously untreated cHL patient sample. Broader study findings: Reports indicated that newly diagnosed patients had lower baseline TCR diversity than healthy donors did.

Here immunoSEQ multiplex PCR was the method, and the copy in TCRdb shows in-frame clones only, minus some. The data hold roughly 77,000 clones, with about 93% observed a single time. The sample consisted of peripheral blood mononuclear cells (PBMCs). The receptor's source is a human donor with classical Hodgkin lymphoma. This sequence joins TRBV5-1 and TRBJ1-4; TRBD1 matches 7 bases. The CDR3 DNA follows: TGCGCCAGCAGCTTTGGACAGGCCGTTGGGGAAAAACTGTTTTTT. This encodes CASSFGQAVGEKLFF.